This TCR beta chain derives from a study of blood T cell repertoires in COVID-19. For the study at large: Researchers got acute and convalescent COVID-19 samples from the United States, Italy and Spain. T cells, B-cell-depleted T cells, or PBMCs supplied cDNA or gDNA.

Germline values: CDR1 SEHNR, CDR2 FQNEAQ (reference sequence). The CDR3 has 15 amino acids. The ends lost 2 bases at V and 4 bases at J; junction bases unmatched: 4. Original data processing: Cell counts per sample came from amplifying reference gene primers. TCRdb keeps only in-frame clones here, not all; method: immunoSEQ multiplex PCR. That table is the source of V, J and clone size, and D and trimming were worked out from the DNA. This sample has 200,000 to 250,000 clones; around 82% occur once, and the top ten carry 3.5% to 4%. The J gene is TRBJ2-7, the V gene TRBV7-9; 11 nucleotides align to TRBD1. Sequencing was carried out using peripheral blood. This receptor was taken from a woman older than 75 with acute or convalescent COVID-19. The CDR3 protein is CASSLLGTGGYEQYF. The CDR3 coding sequence is TGTGCCAGCAGCTTATTAGGGACAGGGGGTTACGAGCAGTACTTC.